A selection of T cell receptor beta chains follows, all from one sample in a study of persistence of HIV-infected CD4 T cells. Antigen specificity for these receptors is unknown. Profiled with immunoSEQ multiplex PCR; TCRdb holds only in-frame clones, not every one. The repertoire holds 15,000 to 20,000 clones, with about two thirds as singletons. Sequencing used CD4+ T cells sorted from PBMCs after roughly 18-hour stimulation, obtained from a patient who received antiretroviral therapy. These receptors were obtained from an adult woman with HIV who was CMV-seropositive. Both conserved end residues are part of each CDR3. The order of the fields is J gene, clone size, D gene, V gene, CDR3 DNA, CDR3 protein. D genes are given only for firm matches. For some rows the clone size is stated as once, few or many, or as a class when expanded; others skip it.

TRBJ1-1	-	-	TRBV4-1	TGCGCCAGCAGCCAAGAGCGGTCGGCGCCTGAAGCTTTCTTT	CASSQERSAPEAFF
TRBJ1-3	-	-	TRBV2	TGTGCCAGCAGTGAAGACACTAGCTCTGGAAACACCATATATTTT	CASSEDTSSGNTIYF
TRBJ1-1	few	-	TRBV5-5	TGTGCCAGCAGCTATGACCTATGGAACACTGAAGCTTTCTTT	CASSYDLWNTEAFF
TRBJ2-3	-	-	TRBV10-2	TGCGCCAGCTCCTCCTCGGGGGGCCCAGATACGCAGTATTTT	CASSSSGGPDTQYF
TRBJ1-5	-	-	TRBV27	TGTGCCAGCAGTTCCGCGGCAGGGGTGAGCAATCAGCCCCAGCATTTT	CASSSAAGVSNQPQHF
TRBJ2-5	-	-	TRBV5-1	TGCGCCAGCAGCTTGTCCCTAGCGAAGAGAGAGACCCAGTACTTC	CASSLSLAKRETQYF
TRBJ2-7	-	TRBD1	TRBV5-1	TGCGCCAGCAGCTTGGCTATTCGACAGGGGAGCGGCGAGCAGTACTTC	CASSLAIRQGSGEQYF
TRBJ2-2	-	-	TRBV11-3	TGTGCCAGCAGCTTCGGGGGCTCCGGGCCTCACACCGGGGAGCTGTTTTTT	CASSFGGSGPHTGELFF
TRBJ1-2	-	-	TRBV12-5	TGTGCTAGTGGTCTACGGACAGTCTATGGCTACACCTTC	CASGLRTVYGYTF
TRBJ2-1	-	TRBD2	TRBV10-2	TGCGCCAGCAGTGGTCATAGCGGGGGGCCTTACAATGAGCAGTTCTTC	CASSGHSGGPYNEQFF
TRBJ2-7	few	-	TRBV5-1	TGCGCCAGCAGCTTGGGTTTTACCTACGAGCAGTACTTC	CASSLGFTYEQYF
TRBJ2-7	-	TRBD2	TRBV12-5	TGTGCTAGTGGTTCCTACAGCTACCGACTAGCGGGGGGGCCCTTCTCCTACGAGCAGTACTTC	CASGSYSYRLAGGPFSYEQYF
TRBJ1-6	-	TRBD1	TRBV6-5	TGTGCCAGCACCCCGAGACAGGGGGATTCACCCCTCCACTTT	CASTPRQGDSPLHF
TRBJ1-6	few	-	TRBV7-3	TGTGCCAGCAGCTTAGGCAGGGAAAATTCACCCCTCCACTTT	CASSLGRENSPLHF
TRBJ2-5	-	-	TRBV7-8	TGTGCCAGCAGCCCCGCCGGCAGGGGTAGGGAGACCCAGTACTTC	CASSPAGRGRETQYF
TRBJ2-1	-	TRBD1	TRBV30	TGTGCCTGGAGTCCCGGGACAGACAACAATGAGCAGTTCTTC	CAWSPGTDNNEQFF
TRBJ1-5	-	-	TRBV6-1	TGTGCCAGCAGTGACCGCTGGGATCAGCCCCAGCATTTT	CASSDRWDQPQHF
TRBJ2-7	-	-	TRBV28	TGTGCCAGCACAATGGGTGGGGCCTCCTACGAGCAGTACTTC	CASTMGGASYEQYF
TRBJ1-2	-	-	TRBV30	TGTGCCTGGACCCCAGGGCAGAGCTATGGCTACACCTTC	CAWTPGQSYGYTF
TRBJ1-2	once	-	TRBV9	TGTGCCAGCAGCGTAGACCCCACACAGGAAGGAAAGTATGGCTACACCTTC	CASSVDPTQEGKYGYTF
TRBJ1-1	-	-	TRBV19	TGTGCCAGTAGTGTAGGGTTAGGTCTTCAGGACACTGAAGCTTTCTTT	CASSVGLGLQDTEAFF
TRBJ2-4	few	TRBD1	TRBV19	TGTGCCAGTAGTTTCGAACAGGGGGCAGCCAAAAACATTCAGTACTTC	CASSFEQGAAKNIQYF
TRBJ1-6	once	TRBD1	TRBV30	TGTGCCTGGAGTACACAGGGGGCATATTCACCCCTCCACTTT	CAWSTQGAYSPLHF
TRBJ2-5	large	-	TRBV19	TGTGCCAGTAGTATAGATGCGGGAGAGACCCAGTACTTC	CASSIDAGETQYF
TRBJ2-7	-	-	TRBV30	TGTGCCTCTAACCAGGGGGGCTACGAGCAGTACTTC	CASNQGGYEQYF
TRBJ2-3	-	-	TRBV10-3	TGTGCCACAAGGGGGGCCACCGGCACAGATACGCAGTATTTT	CATRGATGTDTQYF
TRBJ1-4	-	-	TRBV7-2	TGTGCCAGCAGCTTATCCGGGGATGAAAAACTGTTTTTT	CASSLSGDEKLFF
TRBJ1-2	-	TRBD1	TRBV10-3	TGTGCCATCAGTGAGAGGACAGGGGGCTATGGCTACACCTTC	CAISERTGGYGYTF
TRBJ2-5	-	-	TRBV4-1	TGCGCCAGCAGCCAAGGAGGGGCCCAAGAGACCCAGTACTTC	CASSQGGAQETQYF
TRBJ2-1	-	TRBD2	TRBV7-9	TGTGCCAGCAGCTTAGTGTCGAGGACTAGCTCCTACAATGAGCAGTTCTTC	CASSLVSRTSSYNEQFF
TRBJ2-5	-	-	TRBV6-5	TGTGCCAGCAGTCTGGGCCTCGGAGAGACCCAGTACTTC	CASSLGLGETQYF
TRBJ1-1	-	-	TRBV6-6	TGTGCCAGCAGTTTAGTTGGGTTTAGGGACACTGAAGCTTTCTTT	CASSLVGFRDTEAFF
TRBJ1-5	-	-	TRBV10-3	TGTGCCATCCGGGACGTAGACAATCAGCCCCAGCATTTT	CAIRDVDNQPQHF
TRBJ1-6	-	-	TRBV5-1	TGCGCCAGCAGCTTTAACCGGCCAGGAATCGATTCACCCCTCCACTTT	CASSFNRPGIDSPLHF
TRBJ1-2	-	-	TRBV6-5	TGTGCCTCAACAAAGCGGGGGCTAAGCTATGGCTACACCTTC	CASTKRGLSYGYTF
TRBJ1-1	-	TRBD1	TRBV27	TGTGCCAGCAGTCCTCGGGACAGGGAGTGGCCCGAAGCTTTCTTT	CASSPRDREWPEAFF
TRBJ2-5	-	TRBD2	TRBV7-9	TGTGCCAGCAGCTTAGCCCAACTAGCGGATTACCAAGAGACCCAGTACTTC	CASSLAQLADYQETQYF
TRBJ2-2	-	TRBD2	TRBV5-1	TGCGCCAGCAGCCCAGGGACTAGCGGTAACACCGGGGAGCTGTTTTTT	CASSPGTSGNTGELFF
TRBJ1-1	few	-	TRBV2	TGTGCCAGCAGTGACGGGGACTTACTAATGAACACTGAAGCTTTCTTT	CASSDGDLLMNTEAFF
TRBJ2-5	-	TRBD2	TRBV5-1	TGCGCCAGCAGAGGTCTAGCGGGGGGGCAAGAGACCCAGTACTTC	CASRGLAGGQETQYF
TRBJ2-2	-	-	TRBV6-5	TGTGCCAGCAGGTGGGGAAACACCGGGGAGCTGTTTTTT	CASRWGNTGELFF
TRBJ2-3	-	TRBD1	TRBV9	TGTGCCAGCAGCGTAGTGGGACAGGGTAACACAGATACGCAGTATTTT	CASSVVGQGNTDTQYF
TRBJ1-5	-	-	TRBV19	TGTGCCAGTAGTATTATCCATCAGCCCCAGCATTTT	CASSIIHQPQHF
TRBJ2-1	-	-	TRBV5-4	TGTGCCAGCAGCTCCCGACAGGAATCATACAATGAGCAGTTCTTC	CASSSRQESYNEQFF
TRBJ2-7	-	TRBD1	TRBV28	TGTGCCAGCGTTGGGACAGTTTTCCCCTACGAGCAGTACTTC	CASVGTVFPYEQYF